The 14 T cell receptor beta chains presented below share a single source sample, sequenced in a study of cytomegalovirus exposure and HLA in healthy donors. TCRdb's table, derived via immunoSEQ multiplex PCR, lists solely in-frame clones and lacks some. This sample has approximately 130,000 clones, with over 65% found just once. Input material: PBMCs. The source is a woman in her twenties or thirties in good health and CMV-seronegative.

This clone was seen more than once but under ten times. The chain is built from TRBV27 and TRBJ1-5; tentative D call: TRBD1 (5 bases). V gave up 8 bases and J gave up 7 bases, with 12 bases separating them. CDR3 size: 12 residues. Germline V lookup: CDR1 MNHEY, CDR2 SMNVEV (reference sequence). CDR3 in amino acids: CASGAIGQPQHF. CDR3 DNA: TGTGCCAGCGGGGCTATTGGACAGCCCCAGCATTTT.

This rearrangement joins TRBV2 to TRBJ2-6, with D unresolved. The V end was cut by 6 bases, the J end by 1 base, with 7 bases between. The CDR3 spans 14 residues. Germline lookup yields CDR1 SNHLY and CDR2 FYNNEI. The CDR3 here is CASRALSGANVLTF. CDR3 DNA sequence: TGTGCCAGCAGAGCTTTATCTGGGGCCAACGTCCTGACTTTC.

This sequence joins TRBV5-6 and TRBJ2-1; TRBD2 matches at 13 bases. J gave up 4 bases and V 3 bases, and 4 bases lay outside the gene matches. Germline V lookup: CDR1 SGHDT, CDR2 YYEEEE. The CDR3 covers 16 residues. CDR3 in DNA: TGTGCCAGCAGCTCCGGACTAGCGGGGGTTTACAATGAGCAGTTCTTC. This encodes CASSSGLAGVYNEQFF.

The chain recombines TRBV18 with TRBJ1-3; possibly TRBD1 for D (5 bases). The CDR3 contains 15 residues. CDR1 KGHSH and CDR2 LQKENI come from the germline V gene. The germline V and J ends were trimmed by 6 bases and 0 bases, with 12 bases remaining between them. CDR3 in DNA: TGTGCCAGCTCCGCTGACAGAAACTCTGGAAACACCATATATTTT. This sequence encodes CASSADRNSGNTIYF.

This clone occurred once. The J gene is TRBJ2-7, the V gene TRBV27; TRBD1 is a possible D gene (5 bases). Germline V gives CDR1 MNHEY, CDR2 SMNVEV (reference sequence). Trimming took off 6 bases at V and 0 bases at J, with 9 bases between the two ends. The CDR3 extends over 13 amino acids. The CDR3 spells CASSTGASYEQYF. CDR3 in DNA: TGTGCCAGCAGCACAGGTGCCTCCTACGAGCAGTACTTC.

This clone was counted only a few times. V and J are TRBV15 and TRBJ2-5; the D is unclear. The CDR3 covers 12 residues. Germline V gives CDR1 LNHNV, CDR2 YYDKDF (reference sequence). Trimming stripped 4 bases from V and 5 bases from J, with 8 bases between. CDR3 nucleotide sequence: TGTGCCACCAGCACATCCGAGGAGACCCAGTACTTC. Translating gives CATSTSEETQYF.

This sequence joins TRBV7-9 and TRBJ2-7; a possible D gene is TRBD1 (6 bases). Germline-derived CDR1 and CDR2 are SEHNR and FQNEAQ (reference sequence). V gave up 3 bases and J gave up 5 bases, with 14 bases separating them. CDR3 length: 14 residues. CDR3 loop: CASSFDRLGDEQYF. The DNA of the CDR3 is TGTGCCAGCAGCTTTGACAGGCTAGGCGACGAGCAGTACTTC.

The genes are TRBV10-3 and TRBJ2-3; 12 bases are shared with TRBD2. The CDR3 length is 14 residues. V shed 10 bases, J shed 1 base, and the junction held 3 bases outside the gene matches. The germline V gene has CDR1 ENHRY and CDR2 SYGVKD. CDR3 sequence (DNA): TGTGCCACCTGGACTAGCGGGGGCACAGATACGCAGTATTTT. Protein product: CATWTSGGTDTQYF.

This chain joins TRBV11-2 and TRBJ2-3; 15 bases map to TRBD2. The CDR3 loop spans 19 amino acids. Trimming removed 6 bases from V and 0 bases from J; junction bases left unmatched: 10. The germline V gene has CDR1 SGHAT and CDR2 FQNNGV. The CDR3 sequence: CASSRTSGGAGTSTDTQYF. CDR3 DNA: TGTGCCAGCAGTCGGACTAGCGGGGGGGCCGGGACGAGCACAGATACGCAGTATTTT.

The chain joins TRBV6-5 to TRBJ2-7, with a tentative D call TRBD1 (6 bases). Germline V gene lookup returns CDR1 MNHEY and CDR2 SVGAGI. This CDR3 is built from 16 residues. V lost 2 bases and J lost 6, with 20 bases in between. CDR3 sequence (DNA): TGTGCCAGCAGTTACGGAGGACAGCTGTTAATCTCCGAGCAGTACTTC. The encoded protein is CASSYGGQLLISEQYF.

Here the CDR3 reads CASNRDKGKNIQYF. In DNA form, the CDR3 reads TGTGCCAGTAACCGGGACAAAGGAAAAAACATTCAGTACTTC. The chain combines TRBV21-1 with TRBJ2-4; TRBD1 reflects the table's D call only, with no check against the DNA. TRBV21-1 corresponds to a pseudogene. CDR3 length: 14 residues.

The rearrangement links TRBV6-5 to TRBJ1-5, with D possibly being TRBD1 (6 bases). Trimming shortened V by 6 bases and J by 6 bases, and 15 bases separated the two germline ends. This CDR3 region has 14 residues. Germline V gene data show CDR1 as MNHEY and CDR2 as SVGAGI. DNA of the CDR3: TGTGCCAGCAGCGTACAGGGTGGGGGTCAGCCCCAGCATTTT. Residues: CASSVQGGGQPQHF.

The chain carries TRBV18 and TRBJ1-5; 8 bases match TRBD1. After removal of 6 bases from V and 7 bases from J, the junction contained 11 bases not matched to a gene. The germline CDR1 and CDR2 sequences are KGHSH and LQKENI. The length of the CDR3 is 15 residues. As DNA, the CDR3 is TGTGCCAGCTCGTCCGGACAGGGCCGAGGGCAGCCCCAGCATTTT. As protein: CASSSGQGRGQPQHF.

The chain couples TRBV5-8 to TRBJ1-5, with D possibly TRBD1 on 6 matching bases. The CDR3 runs to 16 residues. CDR1 is SGHTS and CDR2 is YDEGEE in the germline V gene. V gave up 3 bases and J gave up 0 bases, with 13 bases separating them. CDR3 DNA sequence: TGTGCCAGCAGCTCCGGGACATCCTATAGCAATCAGCCCCAGCATTTT. Protein product: CASSSGTSYSNQPQHF.